This T cell receptor beta chain is drawn from a study of blood T cell repertoires in COVID-19. The wider study: Samples representing acute and convalescent COVID-19 were sourced from the United States, Italy and Spain. The cDNA or gDNA used as material had been derived from T cells, B-cell-depleted T cells, or PBMCs.

J lost 2 bases, V lost 6 bases, and 25 bases had no gene match. CDR1 and CDR2 (germline): MDHEN, SYDVKM. The CDR3 covers 21 residues. Data came from immunoSEQ multiplex PCR; TCRdb stores just in-frame clones and leaves some out. Among 250,000 or so clones listed, about 80% were seen once. The chain links TRBV28 to TRBJ1-5; 7 bases fit TRBD1. The sample was peripheral blood. This receptor was obtained from a man aged 25 to 40 who had recovered from COVID-19. In nucleotides, the CDR3 is TGTGCCAGCAGCCTCGCCCCAGGGACAGTGGGTCTTCGGGGTGGCAATCAGCCCCAGCATTTT. Amino acid sequence: CASSLAPGTVGLRGGNQPQHF. The full variable domain, completed using reference TRBV28 and TRBJ1-5, is DVKVTQSSRYLVKRTGEKVFLECVQDMDHENMFWYRQDPGLGLRLIYFSYDVKMKEKGDIPEGYSVSREKKERFSLILESASTNQTSMYLCASSLAPGTVGLRGGNQPQHFGDGTRLSIL.